The 9 T cell receptor beta chains presented below share a single source sample, sequenced in a study of T cell changes during pregnancy in multiple sclerosis. The assay was immunoSEQ multiplex PCR, and TCRdb's table has in-frame clones only and misses some. The repertoire has fewer than 50,000 clones, about 90% of them found once; the top ten carry about 9.4%. The sequencing used CD8+ T cells from peripheral blood mononuclear cells, collected after pregnancy. These receptors were collected from a female donor with multiple sclerosis, enrolled in a pregnancy study.

The V call is TRBV13, the J call TRBJ2-7; D unresolved. V shed 6 bases and J shed 1 base, with 10 bases lying between them. Looked up from germline, CDR1 is PRHDT and CDR2 is FYEKMQ (reference sequence). The CDR3 extends over 13 amino acids. This CDR3 reads CASRAQSSYEQYF. The CDR3 DNA follows: TGTGCCAGCAGGGCACAGAGTTCCTACGAGCAGTACTTC.

This chain uses TRBV9 with TRBJ2-5, with 10 bases that match TRBD2. J gave up 4 bases and V 1 base, and 4 bases lay outside the gene matches. Germline loops: CDR1 SGDLS, CDR2 YYNGEE. This CDR3 has 15 amino acids. CDR3 in DNA: TGTGCCAGCAGCGTAACAGCGGGGGGGCTAGAGACCCAGTACTTC. It is translated as CASSVTAGGLETQYF.

The CDR3 DNA sequence: TGTGCCAGCAGCTTAGGGACAGGGGCCGACGGGGAGCTGTTTTTT. Protein sequence: CASSLGTGADGELFF. The chain has TRBV7-6 and TRBJ2-2; 9 bases agree with TRBD1. CDR1 SGHVS and CDR2 FNYEAQ come from the germline V gene. The CDR3 length is 15 residues. V gave up 1 base and J gave up 7 bases; unmatched junction bases: 4. Using reference TRBV7-6 and TRBJ2-2 for the parts outside the CDR3, the full variable domain is GAGVSQSPRYKVTKRGQDVALRCDPISGHVSLYWYRQALGQGPEFLTYFNYEAQQDKSGLPNDRFSAERPEGSISTLTIQRTEQRDSAMYRCASSLGTGADGELFFGEGSRLTVL.

A single count supports this clone. The chain has TRBV5-6 and TRBJ1-5; D ambiguous. The length of the CDR3 is 13 residues. Germline V gives CDR1 SGHDT, CDR2 YYEEEE. V was shortened by 4 bases and J by 4 bases, with 9 bases between the two germline ends. CDR3 in amino acids: CASSKNTNQPQHF. The CDR3 region has the DNA TGTGCCAGCAGCAAAAACACAAATCAGCCCCAGCATTTT. The variable domain in full, with the rest retrieved from reference TRBV5-6 and TRBJ1-5, is DAGVTQSPTHLIKTRGQQVTLRCSPKSGHDTVSWYQQALGQGPQFIFQYYEEEERQRGNFPDRFSGHQFPNYSSELNVNALLLGDSALYLCASSKNTNQPQHFGDGTRLSIL.

In this sample, this clone turned up once. The chain carries TRBV6-6 and TRBJ1-5, with D unresolved. The CDR3 sequence is 12 residues long. The germline V gene has CDR1 MNHNY and CDR2 SVGAGI (reference sequence). Trimming left V 2 bases short and J 7 bases short, with 6 bases between. The CDR3 here is CASSYERQPQHF. In DNA, the CDR3 is TGTGCCAGCAGTTACGAGAGGCAGCCCCAGCATTTT.

The V call is TRBV13, the J call TRBJ2-5, with 9 bases that match TRBD2. CDR3 length equals 15 residues. Germline CDR1 reads PRHDT; CDR2 reads FYEKMQ (reference sequence). The ends lost 5 bases at V and 2 bases at J; junction bases unmatched: 6. The CDR3: CASSPTSGGQETQYF. CDR3 DNA sequence: TGTGCCAGCAGCCCCACAAGCGGGGGGCAAGAGACCCAGTACTTC.

V is TRBV6-6 and J is TRBJ2-1, with 7 positions matching TRBD2. The CDR3 loop spans 14 amino acids. Germline CDR1 MNHNY, CDR2 SVGAGI (reference sequence). The ends lost 4 bases at V and 4 bases at J; junction bases unmatched: 4. The CDR3, as DNA: TGTGCCAGCAGTTCGGGGGGATCATACAATGAGCAGTTCTTC. Translated, it gives CASSSGGSYNEQFF.

The chain carries TRBV13 and TRBJ2-1, with D perhaps matching TRBD1 (6 bases). CDR1 and CDR2 (germline): PRHDT, FYEKMQ (reference sequence). The CDR3 covers 16 residues. V lost 5 bases to trimming and J lost 5 bases, with 19 bases between them. CDR3 sequence: CASSMSDSPTDNEQFF. In nucleotides, the CDR3 is TGTGCCAGCAGCATGTCGGACAGCCCAACCGACAATGAGCAGTTCTTC.

This sequence joins TRBV9 and TRBJ1-4, with D hard to call. In germline, CDR1 is SGDLS, CDR2 YYNGEE. V lost 2 bases and J 3 bases, leaving 11 bases between the germline ends. The CDR3 has 15 residues. CDR3: CASSVGGSPNEKLFF. As DNA, the CDR3 is TGTGCCAGCAGCGTTGGCGGATCCCCTAATGAAAAACTGTTTTTT.